The 6 T cell receptor beta chains below were found in one sample sequenced in a study of naive and memory T cell subsets. An equimolar mix of two oligonucleotides served as the beta constant-region primer for TRBC1 and TRBC2. Ligated cDNA was amplified by four rounds of PCR with nested alpha and beta constant-region primers and SP2. TCRdb fed the UMI-ligation and nested PCR reads into MiXCR, producing one record per CDR3 protein. The sample includes around 130,000 distinct CDR3 sequences, 36% of them seen just once. What was sequenced was central memory CD4+ T cells from blood. Receptor source: a human donor in good health.

A note on this clonotype: The junction differs from germline at one of its ends, possibly a read error. The CDR3 nucleotides read TGTGCCAGCAGCTTAGACCGGACAGGGGGTTTGTTGATCTTT. Protein: CASSLDRTGGLLIF. The rearrangement joins TRBV11-2 to TRBJ1-1, with 10 positions matching TRBD1. In germline, CDR1 is SGHAT, CDR2 FQNNGV. The CDR3 length is 14 residues.

This clonotype was seen more than once but under ten times. The rearrangement joins TRBV9 to TRBJ2-3; D is possibly TRBD1 (5 bases). Trimming stripped 7 bases from V and 4 bases from J, with 16 bases between. The CDR3 length is 14 residues. Germline CDR1 is SGDLS and CDR2 is YYNGEE. The DNA of the CDR3 is TGTGCCAGCGGTACAGGTATAGGGTCAGATACGCAGTATTTT. Its translation: CASGTGIGSDTQYF.

The chain employs TRBV19 and TRBJ2-7, with 12 positions matching TRBD1. The trim removed 6 bases at V and 1 base at J, leaving 4 bases unmatched. Germline assignment: CDR1 LNHDA and CDR2 SQIVND (reference sequence). This CDR3 has 15 amino acids. The CDR3: CASRGTGGASYEQYF. The CDR3 DNA is TGTGCCAGTAGGGGGACAGGGGGCGCGTCCTACGAGCAGTACTTC.

This clonotype was found once. The chain is built from TRBV10-3 and TRBJ2-7; D is perhaps TRBD1 or TRBD2 (6 bases each). CDR3 length equals 12 residues. Trimming pared 10 bases from V and 3 bases from J, leaving 13 bases between. Germline CDR1 ENHRY, CDR2 SYGVKD. CDR3 loop: CATAGQDYEQYF. The CDR3 coding sequence is TGTGCCACTGCGGGACAAGACTACGAGCAGTACTTC.

This clonotype was counted between two and nine times. The V and J genes are TRBV20-1 and TRBJ1-6; 9 bases align to TRBD1. V was pared by 6 bases and J by 10 bases, with 10 bases of the junction left unmatched. CDR1 DFQATT and CDR2 SNEGSKA come from the germline V gene (reference sequence). The CDR3 has 14 residues. CDR3 bases: TGCAGTGCGCCGGGGACAGGGTTCAGCTCACCCCTCCACTTT. The encoded protein is CSAPGTGFSSPLHF.

This clonotype was observed a few times. The genes are TRBV28 and TRBJ2-1; 16 positions agree with TRBD2. Trimming at V came to 9 bases and at J to 2 bases, leaving 7 bases not matched to a gene. There are 17 residues in the CDR3. Germline V CDR1 and CDR2: MDHEN, SYDVKM. The CDR3 spells CASAGLAGGITYNEQFF. DNA of the CDR3: TGTGCCAGTGCGGGACTAGCGGGAGGGATTACCTACAATGAGCAGTTCTTC. The whole variable domain, remainder taken from reference TRBV28 and TRBJ2-1, is DVKVTQSSRYLVKRTGEKVFLECVQDMDHENMFWYRQDPGLGLRLIYFSYDVKMKEKGDIPEGYSVSREKKERFSLILESASTNQTSMYLCASAGLAGGITYNEQFFGPGTRLTVL.